These T cell receptor beta chains were read from a single sample in a study of vaccination effects on CD4 cells after COVID-19. Antigen specificity for these receptors is unknown. Using immunoSEQ multiplex PCR, the repertoire was profiled, and TCRdb retains in-frame clones only, with some absent. The table shows about 17,000 clones, with about 76% occurring only once. The input for sequencing was CD4+ T cells from PBMCs cultured with SARS-CoV-2 spike peptides, taken after COVID-19 vaccination. These receptor sequences come from a human donor who had a prior SARS-CoV-2 infection. Both conserved end residues are part of each CDR3. A D gene is named only where the DNA matches it firmly. Only some rows state a clone size, as once, few, many or a class for expanded clones.

NA NA TRBJ1-5 TRBV6-5 TGTGCCAGTGCAAAGGACGGGTTTAGCAATCAGCCCCAGCATTTT CASAKDGFSNQPQHF
TRBD1 NA TRBJ1-5 TRBV2 TGTGCCAGCAGTGAACCCTTGACAGGGGCGGAGTGGCAGCCCCAGCATTTT CASSEPLTGAEWQPQHF
NA NA TRBJ1-6 TRBV5-1 TGCGCCAGCAGCTCCCTCGGGGGGGCAGGAGGTAATTCACCCCTCCACTTT CASSSLGGAGGNSPLHF
NA NA TRBJ1-1 TRBV7-2 TGTGCCAGCAGCTTAGCGCTGGGGGAAGTGGGTGAAGCTTTCTTT CASSLALGEVGEAFF
TRBD2 NA TRBJ2-1 TRBV27 TGTGCCAGCAGGGGCCAGGGAGCGGGAGAGTACAATGAGCAGTTCTTC CASRGQGAGEYNEQFF
TRBD1 NA TRBJ2-5 TRBV2 TGTGCCAGCAGTCCCGGACAGGAAGAGACCCAGTACTTC CASSPGQEETQYF
NA NA TRBJ2-7 TRBV29-1 TGCAGCGTTGAATCCGGAGCGGCCTACGAGCAGTACTTC CSVESGAAYEQYF
NA NA TRBJ2-5 TRBV29-1 TGCAGCGTTGTGGGGGGTTCGGAGACCCAGTACTTC CSVVGGSETQYF
TRBD1 NA TRBJ1-4 TRBV3-1/TRBV3-2 TGTGCCAGCCGAGATACAGGGGGCGGTGAAAAACTGTTTTTT CASRDTGGGEKLFF
NA NA TRBJ2-7 TRBV15 TGTGCCACCAGCAGAAACCCGTTGGCCACGAGGAAGTACTTC CATSRNPLATRKYF
TRBD1 few TRBJ2-7 TRBV12-5 TGTGCTAGTGGTGCTGGGGACAGGGACCACGAGCAGTACTTC CASGAGDRDHEQYF
TRBD1 NA TRBJ1-2 TRBV9 TGTGCCAGCAGCAGGGGACAGGGGACCTACTATGGCTACACCTTC CASSRGQGTYYGYTF
NA NA TRBJ2-7 TRBV18 TGTGCCAGCTCACCCAACAGGGCTTCCTACGAGCAGTACTTC CASSPNRASYEQYF
NA once TRBJ2-3 TRBV12-3/TRBV12-4 TGTGCCAGCAGTTTAGCGCAGATATATACGCAGTATTTT CASSLAQIYTQYF
TRBD2 NA TRBJ2-7 TRBV7-8 TGTGCCAGCAGCTTGCGACTAGCGGGAGCGGGGGAGCAGTACTTC CASSLRLAGAGEQYF
NA once TRBJ2-5 TRBV6-5 TGTGCCAGCAGTTACTCGAGGCTCTACGCACAAGAGACCCAGTACTTC CASSYSRLYAQETQYF
NA few TRBJ1-6 TRBV7-9 TGTGCCAGCAGCCGCTGGGTGGGGGGCGATTCACCCCTCCACTTT CASSRWVGGDSPLHF
NA few TRBJ2-7 TRBV3-1/TRBV3-2 TGTGCCAGCAGCCAATTCAACTCCTACGAGCAGTACTTC CASSQFNSYEQYF
NA NA TRBJ2-7 TRBV2 TGTGCCAGCAGTGCCCCCCGGGTGGGGGCACTCTCCTACGAGCAGTACTTC CASSAPRVGALSYEQYF
NA NA TRBJ2-7 TRBV5-5 TGTGCCAGCAGCTTGCTGGGTTCCTCCTACGAGCAGTACTTC CASSLLGSSYEQYF
TRBD1 NA TRBJ2-1 TRBV7-9 TGTGCCAGCAGCTTACACACATGGACAGGGGCGTTATCCTACAATGAGCAGTTCTTC CASSLHTWTGALSYNEQFF
NA NA TRBJ2-4 TRBV4-1 TGCGCCAGCAGCCAAGACATATTAGCCAAAAACATTCAGTACTTC CASSQDILAKNIQYF
TRBD2 NA TRBJ2-5 TRBV18 TGTGCCAGCTCACCACGAGGCCCTAGCGGGAGGGAACAAGAGACCCAGTACTTC CASSPRGPSGREQETQYF
NA NA TRBJ1-1 TRBV24-1 TGTGCCACCAGTGATAATGCGGTCTGCCGATTGAACACTGAAGCTTTCTTT CATSDNAVCRLNTEAFF
TRBD2 few TRBJ2-1 TRBV5-8 TGTGCCAGCAGCTTGGCCTCCTGGGGGAGCGGGAGGGGAAAGAGTTATGAGCAGTTCTTC CASSLASWGSGRGKSYEQFF
NA NA TRBJ2-5 TRBV5-1 TGCGCCAGCAGCTTCCCCGAGTACCAAGAGACCCAGTACTTC CASSFPEYQETQYF
TRBD1 few TRBJ1-2 TRBV19 TGTGCCAGTATAACAGGGGACTATGGCTACACCTTC CASITGDYGYTF
NA NA TRBJ2-6 TRBV7-2 TGTGCCAGCAGCTTAGACCGTGCAGGGGCCAACGTCCTGACTTTC CASSLDRAGANVLTF
NA NA TRBJ1-2 TRBV20-1 TGCAGTGCTAGTCGGCAGGCGAGTGGCTACACCTTC CSASRQASGYTF
NA few TRBJ2-7 TRBV6-5 TGTGCCAGCACAGCGACCACCTACGAGCAGTACTTC CASTATTYEQYF
TRBD1 NA TRBJ2-1 TRBV29-1 TGCAGCGTAGCTACAGGGGGCAAGGAGTTCTTC CSVATGGKEFF
NA few TRBJ1-2 TRBV3-1/TRBV3-2 TGTGCCAGCAGCCAAAACGGGTTGGGTGGCTACACCTTC CASSQNGLGGYTF